Detailed here is one T cell receptor (beta chain). The CDR3 covers 13 residues. In germline, CDR1 is SEHNR, CDR2 FQNEAQ (reference sequence). V lost 1 base and J 4 bases, leaving 7 bases between the germline ends. This specimen comes from a study of T cell changes during pregnancy in multiple sclerosis. Only in-frame clones appear in the TCRdb table, and some are missing; sequencing was by immunoSEQ multiplex PCR. This table has 90,000 to 130,000 clones, approximately 90% appearing once. The sequence came from a female donor with multiple sclerosis, enrolled in a pregnancy study. J is TRBJ1-2 and V is TRBV7-9; D not resolved. Sequenced here: peripheral blood, sampled in the third trimester of pregnancy. The CDR3 nucleotides read TGTGCCAGCAGCTTAGAGAGGAGCTATGGCTACACCTTC. Translated, it gives CASSLERSYGYTF.